Each of the 21 T cell receptor beta chains below was sequenced from the same sample in a study of monozygotic twins with inflammatory bowel disease. TCRdb re-called the 5' RACE reads; every CDR3 protein appears as one record, without DNA. The sample table sets out some 150,000 distinct CDR3 sequences. Sequencing was carried out using blood. Every receptor here comes from a human donor with ulcerative colitis or Crohn's disease, or a healthy co-twin of an affected twin (not recorded which).

The chain recombines TRBV7-6 with TRBJ1-2. The CDR3 extends over 11 amino acids. Germline values: CDR1 SGHVS, CDR2 FNYEAQ. The CDR3 loop is CASSLFCGYTF.

This chain's CDR3 is CASSQEEGLGDTQYF. V is TRBV4-2 and J is TRBJ2-3; absent DNA, TCRdb's TRBD2 call cannot be checked. CDR3 length: 15 residues. The germline CDR1 and CDR2 sequences are LGHNA and YNFKEQ.

CDR3 in amino acids: CASSVDNYGYTF. The chain recombines TRBV5-5 with TRBJ1-2. The CDR3 loop spans 12 amino acids. Germline CDR1 reads SGHKS; CDR2 reads YYEKEE (reference sequence).

V is TRBV20-1 and J is TRBJ2-5; TCRdb lists TRBD2, though no DNA is available to test this call. This CDR3 has 13 amino acids. The germline V gene has CDR1 DFQATT and CDR2 SNEGSKA (reference sequence). The CDR3 loop is CSARVRGLETQYF.

The chain carries TRBV6-1 and TRBJ1-2. The germline V gene encodes CDR1 MNHNS and CDR2 SASEGT. The CDR3 consists of 12 residues. The CDR3 sequence is CASSEDGLSYTF.

The CDR3 is CASSPPLGENTEAFF. The V call is TRBV5-1, the J call TRBJ1-1. The germline V gene has CDR1 SGHRS and CDR2 YFSETQ. The CDR3 length is 15 residues.

The gene calls are TRBV6-5 and TRBJ2-7; as DNA is missing, the TRBD1 call by TCRdb cannot be tested. The CDR3 has 19 amino acids. Looked up from germline, CDR1 is MNHEY and CDR2 is SVGAGI. This CDR3 reads CASSSSTLLSGTGAYEQYF.

The genes are TRBV19 and TRBJ2-1. The CDR3 runs to 12 residues. Germline V gene sequence: CDR1 LNHDA, CDR2 SQIVND (reference sequence). The CDR3 loop is CASSINNNEQFF.

This rearrangement joins TRBV7-2 to TRBJ2-3; TCRdb reports TRBD1, a call that lacks DNA to check it against. The length of the CDR3 is 15 residues. The germline V gene encodes CDR1 SGHTA and CDR2 FQGNSA. The CDR3 region is CASSPRSGGTDTQYF.

The chain carries TRBV7-9 and TRBJ1-4; no DNA is available, so the TRBD1 call from TCRdb remains unchecked. The CDR3 totals 15 residues. Germline V CDR1 and CDR2: SEHNR, FQNEAQ (reference sequence). CDR3 in amino acids: CASSPSGTSNEKLFF.

J is TRBJ1-1 and V is TRBV7-2. Per the germline V gene, CDR1 is SGHTA and CDR2 is FQGNSA. CDR3 length equals 13 residues. The CDR3 sequence is CASSLESGVKAFF.

The chain joins TRBV5-1 to TRBJ2-5. There are 11 residues in the CDR3. CDR1 is SGHRS and CDR2 is YFSETQ in the germline V gene. The CDR3 sequence: CASSMEETQYF.

This chain connects TRBV7-9 to TRBJ1-5; TCRdb picks TRBD1, but there is no DNA to check that call. The CDR3 extends over 17 amino acids. CDR1 is SEHNR, CDR2 FQNEAQ, per germline (reference sequence). CDR3 residues: CASSKVLGATGNQPQHF. The variable domain in full, completed from reference TRBV7-9 and TRBJ1-5, reads DTGVSQNPRHKITKRGQNVTFRCDPISEHNRLYWYRQTLGQGPEFLTYFQNEAQLEKSRLLSDRFSAERPKGSFSTLEIQRTEQGDSAMYLCASSKVLGATGNQPQHFGDGTRLSIL.

The CDR3 loop is CASSLWYEQFF. The chain recombines TRBV12-3 or TRBV12-4 with TRBJ2-1. The CDR3 is 11 residues long.

This chain links TRBV11-2 with TRBJ2-2. Germline CDR1 reads SGHAT; CDR2 reads FQNNGV. The CDR3 consists of 15 residues. The CDR3 sequence: CASSLWARNTGELFF.

The gene calls are TRBV27 and TRBJ2-1; TCRdb calls TRBD2, which cannot be checked without DNA. The length of the CDR3 is 15 residues. CDR1 and CDR2 from the germline V gene are MNHEY and SMNVEV (reference sequence). The CDR3 reads CASITSGRAKNEQFF.

J is TRBJ2-4 and V is TRBV28; TCRdb's D call of TRBD2 is untestable without DNA. CDR3 length: 17 amino acids. The V gene's germline CDR1 is MDHEN and CDR2 SYDVKM. CDR3 sequence: CASSSAGGGLAKNIQYF.

The chain combines TRBV18 with TRBJ2-3; TCRdb picks TRBD1, but there is no DNA to check that call. The CDR3 contains 15 residues. The germline CDR1 and CDR2 sequences are KGHSH and LQKENI. The CDR3 spells CASSPMTERTDTQYF.

This chain uses TRBV5-1 with TRBJ1-1; TCRdb lists TRBD1, though no DNA is available to test this call. This CDR3 is 14 amino acids long. CDR1 is SGHRS, CDR2 YFSETQ, per germline. The CDR3 region is CASSSQGVGTEAFF.

The chain is built from TRBV5-4 and TRBJ2-7; absent DNA, TCRdb's TRBD2 call cannot be checked. The CDR3 covers 14 residues. CDR1 SGHNT and CDR2 YYREEE come from the germline V gene (reference sequence). The CDR3: CASSHGHLPYEQYF.

The rearrangement uses TRBV7-7 and TRBJ2-7; TCRdb lists TRBD1, though no DNA is available to test this call. Germline CDR1 SSHAT, CDR2 FNYEAQ (reference sequence). This CDR3 has 13 residues. CDR3 loop: CASSLGDGYEQYF.